Each of the 5 T cell receptor beta chains below was sequenced from the same sample in a study of T cells after posttransplantation cyclophosphamide. The data were produced by immunoSEQ multiplex PCR, yet TCRdb's version contains in-frame clones alone and is incomplete. The specimen gives approximately 24,000 clones without singletons; the ten biggest hold 6% to 7%. Sequenced material: PBMCs. The receptors were sampled from a woman between 55 and 75 years old in good health, CMV-negative, and a related stem cell transplant donor.

Of note for this clone: A read error may be the cause here, since a much bigger clone is one base away. Other DNA sequences from this sample encode an identical CDR3 as well. This chain links TRBV7-3 with TRBJ2-3; D may be TRBD2 (6 bases). Germline V CDR1 and CDR2: SGHTA, FQGTGA. There are 14 residues in the CDR3. Trimming took 5 bases from V and 5 from J, leaving 14 bases between them. CDR3 sequence (DNA): TGTGCCAGCAGCCCCTCCAGAGCGGGAGATACGCAGTATTTT. It translates to CASSPSRAGDTQYF.

This clone was counted ten times or more. V is TRBV4-3 and J is TRBJ2-3; D not resolved. Germline CDR1 and CDR2: LGHNA and YSLEER. The CDR3 covers 20 residues. V was shortened by 6 bases and J by 3 bases, with 31 bases between the two germline ends. The CDR3 region has the DNA TGCGCCAGCAGTCACAAGGCCCCTCCCCCCAGGTCCACCCTGACAGATACGCAGTATTTT. Its translation: CASSHKAPPPRSTLTDTQYF.

This clone has at least ten counts. J is TRBJ2-3 and V is TRBV10-3; 8 bases fit TRBD2. The CDR3 length is 14 residues. J gave up 2 bases and V 7 bases, and 5 bases lay outside the gene matches. Germline CDR1 ENHRY, CDR2 SYGVKD. CDR3 protein: CAIKERGLTDTQYF. DNA for the CDR3: TGTGCCATCAAAGAGCGGGGGCTCACAGATACGCAGTATTTT.

This clone was observed at least ten times. The chain joins TRBV6-1 to TRBJ1-4; possibly TRBD1 for D (5 bases). The CDR3 is made up of 15 amino acids. CDR1 and CDR2 from the germline V gene are MNHNS and SASEGT. V lost 6 bases, J lost 8 bases, and 19 bases lay in between. CDR3 sequence reads: CASRRVSTGVEKLFF. The CDR3 coding sequence is TGTGCCAGCAGGCGGGTCAGTACGGGGGTAGAAAAACTGTTTTTT.

This clone was recorded many times. This rearrangement joins TRBV5-1 to TRBJ2-1; 9 nucleotides align to TRBD1. Per germline, CDR1 SGHRS and CDR2 YFSETQ. The CDR3 is made up of 16 amino acids. J lost 4 bases, V lost 5 bases, and 10 bases had no gene match. CDR3 nucleotide sequence: TGCGCCAGCAGGCCCCGCGGGACAGGGATATACAATGAGCAGTTCTTC. Translated, it gives CASRPRGTGIYNEQFF.